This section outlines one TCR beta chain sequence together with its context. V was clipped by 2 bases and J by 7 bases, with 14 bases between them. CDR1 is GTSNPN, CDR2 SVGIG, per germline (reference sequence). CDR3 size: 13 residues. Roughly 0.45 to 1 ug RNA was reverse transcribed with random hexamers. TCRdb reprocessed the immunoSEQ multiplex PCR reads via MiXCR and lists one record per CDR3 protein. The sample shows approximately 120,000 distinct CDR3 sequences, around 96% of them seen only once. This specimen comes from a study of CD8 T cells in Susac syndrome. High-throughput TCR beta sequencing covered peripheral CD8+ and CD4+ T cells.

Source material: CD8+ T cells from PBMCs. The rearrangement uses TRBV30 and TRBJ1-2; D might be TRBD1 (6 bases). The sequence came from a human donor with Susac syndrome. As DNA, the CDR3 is TGTGCCTGGAGTCCCGACAGGTCGGGTGGCTACACCTTC. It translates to CAWSPDRSGGYTF.